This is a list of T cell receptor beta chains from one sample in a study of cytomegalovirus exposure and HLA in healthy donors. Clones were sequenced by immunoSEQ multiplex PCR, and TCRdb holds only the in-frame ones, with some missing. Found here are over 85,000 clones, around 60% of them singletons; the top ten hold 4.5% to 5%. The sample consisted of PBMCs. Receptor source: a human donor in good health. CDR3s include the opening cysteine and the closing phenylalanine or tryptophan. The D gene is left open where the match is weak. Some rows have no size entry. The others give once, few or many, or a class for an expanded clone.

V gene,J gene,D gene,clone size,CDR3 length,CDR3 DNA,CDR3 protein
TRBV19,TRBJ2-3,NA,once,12,TGTGCCAGTAGTATAAGCCCAGATACGCAGTATTTT,CASSISPDTQYF
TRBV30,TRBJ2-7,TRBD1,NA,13,TGTGCCTGGGGGACAGGGGGATCCTACGAGCAGTACTTC,CAWGTGGSYEQYF
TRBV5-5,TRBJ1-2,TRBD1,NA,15,TGTGCCAGCAGCTTACAAGGGACAGGGGGATATGGCTACACCTTC,CASSLQGTGGYGYTF
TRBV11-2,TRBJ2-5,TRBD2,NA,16,TGTGCCAGCAGCAGAGCGGGGATGCCCCTTGGGGAGACCCAGTACTTC,CASSRAGMPLGETQYF
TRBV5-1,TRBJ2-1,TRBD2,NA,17,TGCGCCAGCAGCTTATTGCTGGTTAGCGGGAGAGACAATGAGCAGTTCTTC,CASSLLLVSGRDNEQFF
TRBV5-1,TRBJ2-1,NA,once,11,TGCGCCAGCAGCTTTGCAGGTGAGCAGTTCTTC,CASSFAGEQFF
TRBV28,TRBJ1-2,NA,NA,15,TGTGCCAGCAGTTCCCCCCCAGCGGCTAACTATGGCTACACCTTC,CASSSPPAANYGYTF
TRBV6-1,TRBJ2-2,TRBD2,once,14,TGTGCATATAGCGGGAGTGGGTACACCGGGGAGCTGTTTTTT,CAYSGSGYTGELFF
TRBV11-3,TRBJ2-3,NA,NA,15,TGTGCCAGCAGCCCTGGCGGGCCCCGCACAGATACGCAGTATTTT,CASSPGGPRTDTQYF
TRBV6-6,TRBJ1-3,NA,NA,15,TGTGCCAGCAGTTACGAGGGTTCTGGGGGAAACACCATATATTTT,CASSYEGSGGNTIYF
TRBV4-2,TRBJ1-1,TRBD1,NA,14,TGTGCCAGCAGCCAAGATACAGGGGGCAGTGAAGCTTTCTTT,CASSQDTGGSEAFF
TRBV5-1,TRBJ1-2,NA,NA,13,TGCGCCAGCAGCCTGGTAGATGCCTTCGGCTACACCTTC,CASSLVDAFGYTF
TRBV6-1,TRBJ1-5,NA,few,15,TGTGCCAGCTGTGTGGGAGGATATAGCAATCAGCCCCAGCATTTT,CASCVGGYSNQPQHF
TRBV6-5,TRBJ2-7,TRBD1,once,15,TGTGCCAGCAGTTCGTGGGCAGGGGGCTCCTACGAGCAGTACTTC,CASSSWAGGSYEQYF
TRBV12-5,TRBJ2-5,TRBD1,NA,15,TGTGCTAGTGGTTTGGGACAGGGTAGTGGGGAGACCCAGTACTTC,CASGLGQGSGETQYF
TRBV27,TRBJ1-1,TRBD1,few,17,TGTGCCAGCAGTATTTCAGGGGGACAGGTTCGAGGAACTGAAGCTTTCTTT,CASSISGGQVRGTEAFF
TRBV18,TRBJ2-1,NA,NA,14,TGTGCCAGCTCACCCACAGGGTACCCCAATGAGCAGTTCTTC,CASSPTGYPNEQFF
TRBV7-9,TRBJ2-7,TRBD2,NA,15,TGTGCCAGCAGCACAGGACTAGCGGGAACACGCGAGCAGTACTTC,CASSTGLAGTREQYF
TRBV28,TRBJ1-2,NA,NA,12,TGTGCCAGCAGTACCGGGAGCCCCGCTATGACCTTC,CASSTGSPAMTF
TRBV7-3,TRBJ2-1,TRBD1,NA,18,TGTGCCAGCAGTCCGGGACAGGGTAGGAAGGCCTCCTACAATGAGCAGTTCTTC,CASSPGQGRKASYNEQFF
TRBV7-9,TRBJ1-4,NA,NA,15,TGTCCCAGCAGCCCACTGCTGAGTGAGGGTGAAAAACTGTTTTTT,CPSSPLLSEGEKLFF
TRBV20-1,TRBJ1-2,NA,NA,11,TGCAGTGCTAGAGATCCTGTCTCCTACACCTTC,CSARDPVSYTF